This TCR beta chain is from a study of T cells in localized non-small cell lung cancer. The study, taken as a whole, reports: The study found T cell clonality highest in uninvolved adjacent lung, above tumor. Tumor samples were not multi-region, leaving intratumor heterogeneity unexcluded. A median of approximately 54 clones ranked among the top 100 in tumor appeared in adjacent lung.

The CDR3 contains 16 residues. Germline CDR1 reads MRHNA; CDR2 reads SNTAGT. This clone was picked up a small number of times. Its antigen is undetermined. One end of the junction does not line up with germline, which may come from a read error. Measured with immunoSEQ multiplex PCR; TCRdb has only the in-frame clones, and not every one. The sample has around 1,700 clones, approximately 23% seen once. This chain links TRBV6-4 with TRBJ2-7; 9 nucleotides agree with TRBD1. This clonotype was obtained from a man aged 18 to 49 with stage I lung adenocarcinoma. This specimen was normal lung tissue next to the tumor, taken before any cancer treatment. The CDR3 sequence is CASSYSTGGTSYEQYF. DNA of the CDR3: TGTGCCAGCAGTTACTCGACAGGGGGGACCTCCTACGAGCAGTACTTC.